The 23 T cell receptor beta chains below were found in one sample sequenced in a study of cytomegalovirus exposure and HLA in healthy donors. Researchers ran the PCR with 60 Vbeta and 13 Jbeta primers. Assay used: immunoSEQ multiplex PCR; TCRdb lists only in-frame clones, some missing. The profile shows some 190,000 clones, 79% of them singletons. Sequenced material: PBMCs. These receptors all come from a woman between 18 and 29 years old in good health and CMV-seronegative.

This clone showed up just a few times. The chain uses TRBV5-1 and TRBJ1-2; 7 bases align to TRBD1. The V and J ends lost 0 bases and 4 bases, in that order; junction bases with no gene match: 12. CDR3 size: 17 residues. The germline gives CDR1 SGHRS, CDR2 YFSETQ. CDR3 sequence (DNA): TGCGCCAGCAGCTTGGCCCCGGGACAGCAGGTATCCTATGGCTACACCTTC. It is translated as CASSLAPGQQVSYGYTF. Variable domain in full (rest from reference TRBV5-1 and TRBJ1-2): KAGVTQTPRYLIKTRGQQVTLSCSPISGHRSVSWYQQTPGQGLQFLFEYFSETQRNKGNFPGRFSGRQFSNSRSEMNVSTLELGDSALYLCASSLAPGQQVSYGYTFGSGTRLTVV.

This rearrangement joins TRBV11-2 to TRBJ1-1, with D unclear. The V end was cut by 0 bases, the J end by 1 base, with 9 bases between. The germline gives CDR1 SGHAT, CDR2 FQNNGV. The CDR3 extends over 15 amino acids. Here the CDR3 DNA reads TGTGCCAGCAGCTTAGACTCCTACCCGAACACTGAAGCTTTCTTT. Protein sequence: CASSLDSYPNTEAFF.

This sequence joins TRBV7-2 and TRBJ1-2, with D maybe TRBD1 (6 bases). CDR1 SGHTA and CDR2 FQGNSA come from the germline V gene. The V and J ends lost 3 bases and 4 bases respectively, with 15 bases between them. CDR3 length: 15 amino acids. The CDR3 is CASSLVPQGGYGYTF. In DNA form, the CDR3 reads TGTGCCAGCAGCTTGGTCCCGCAAGGGGGCTATGGCTACACCTTC.

This clone was seen a single time. The chain has TRBV6-5 and TRBJ1-6, with D unclear. The CDR3 has 14 amino acids. V lost 2 bases and J lost 14, with 16 bases in between. The germline V gene encodes CDR1 MNHEY and CDR2 SVGAGI. The CDR3 here is CASSYGGGPLALHF. CDR3 in DNA: TGTGCCAGCAGTTACGGTGGTGGCCCTCTGGCCCTCCACTTT.

The chain recombines TRBV19 with TRBJ1-5; 8 bases are a match to TRBD1. Germline V gene sequence: CDR1 LNHDA, CDR2 SQIVND (reference sequence). The CDR3 runs to 14 residues. CDR3 coding DNA: TGTTCTAGTGCCGGGACAGGCAACAATCAGCCCCAGCATTTT. It is translated as CSSAGTGNNQPQHF.

This chain joins TRBV7-3 and TRBJ2-2, with unresolved D. The CDR3 consists of 14 residues. From germline, CDR1 is SGHTA and CDR2 FQGTGA. With 2 bases removed from V and 5 bases from J, the gap between germline ends came to 9 bases. In DNA form, the CDR3 reads TGTGCCAGCAGCTTATCTGGCAGAACCGGGGAGCTGTTTTTT. It codes for CASSLSGRTGELFF.

This rearrangement joins TRBV10-3 to TRBJ1-1; 10 nucleotides align to TRBD1. J lost 0 bases, V lost 0 bases, and 10 bases had no gene match. Per the germline V gene, CDR1 is ENHRY and CDR2 is SYGVKD. The CDR3 covers 19 residues. The CDR3 sequence: CAISESRQGANQMNTEAFF. The DNA of the CDR3 is TGTGCCATCAGTGAGTCGAGACAGGGGGCGAATCAGATGAACACTGAAGCTTTCTTT.

The chain links TRBV28 to TRBJ2-7; 7 positions agree with TRBD1. CDR3 size: 15 residues. V was pared by 5 bases and J by 3 bases, with 10 bases of the junction left unmatched. CDR1 MDHEN and CDR2 SYDVKM come from the germline V gene. This chain's CDR3 is CASSPQGQSFYEQYF. The CDR3 nucleotides are TGTGCCAGCAGTCCACAGGGACAGTCTTTCTACGAGCAGTACTTC. The entire variable domain, with the rest obtained from reference TRBV28 and TRBJ2-7, is as follows: DVKVTQSSRYLVKRTGEKVFLECVQDMDHENMFWYRQDPGLGLRLIYFSYDVKMKEKGDIPEGYSVSREKKERFSLILESASTNQTSMYLCASSPQGQSFYEQYFGPGTRLTVT.

The gene calls are TRBV5-5 and TRBJ1-1; tentatively, D is TRBD1 (6 bases). Germline assignment: CDR1 SGHKS and CDR2 YYEKEE (reference sequence). The CDR3 contains 16 residues. V gave up 1 base and J gave up 4 bases, with 17 bases separating them. CDR3 sequence reads: CASSLRFSGAATEAFF. The CDR3 bases are TGTGCCAGCAGCTTGCGTTTCTCAGGGGCGGCCACTGAAGCTTTCTTT.

The chain employs TRBV28 and TRBJ1-1; D call uncertain. The CDR3 contains 15 residues. V shed 5 bases and J shed 5 bases, with 18 bases lying between them. Germline V CDR1 and CDR2: MDHEN, SYDVKM. The CDR3 sequence is CASSRGLRAFTEAFF. The CDR3 DNA reads as TGTGCCAGCAGTCGAGGACTGAGGGCATTTACTGAAGCTTTCTTT.

This chain connects TRBV5-1 to TRBJ2-1; the match to TRBD2 covers 8 bases. CDR1 and CDR2 from the germline V gene are SGHRS and YFSETQ. The ends lost 0 bases at V and 8 bases at J; junction bases unmatched: 13. The length of the CDR3 is 17 residues. The CDR3 is CASSLASLAGGLDEQFF. Written as DNA, the CDR3 is TGCGCCAGCAGCTTGGCCTCTCTGGCGGGGGGTCTCGATGAGCAGTTCTTC.

J is TRBJ1-1 and V is TRBV6-1, with D unresolved. The CDR3 totals 14 residues. Germline assignment: CDR1 MNHNS and CDR2 SASEGT. The V gene lost 4 bases and the J gene lost 7 bases, with 16 bases spanning the gap. The CDR3 nucleotides read TGTGCCAGCAGTGTGAGAGAGTCTAGAGGTGAAGCTTTCTTT. Protein: CASSVRESRGEAFF.

The chain couples TRBV5-5 to TRBJ2-2; 10 bases fit TRBD1. The CDR3 loop spans 18 amino acids. CDR1 SGHKS and CDR2 YYEKEE come from the germline V gene (reference sequence). The trim removed 4 bases at V and 4 bases at J, leaving 13 bases unmatched. The CDR3 bases are TGTGCCAGCAGCCGTAAGTTAACCCGGGACAGGGGCACCGGGGAGCTGTTTTTT. Translation gives CASSRKLTRDRGTGELFF.

The V and J genes are TRBV6-6 and TRBJ1-1; no clear D gene. Trimming took 4 bases from V and 1 from J, leaving 13 bases between them. The germline V gene encodes CDR1 MNHNY and CDR2 SVGAGI (reference sequence). The CDR3 contains 15 residues. The CDR3 DNA follows: TGTGCCAGCAGTTCCCCCGAGGTGGGGAACACTGAAGCTTTCTTT. It specifies CASSSPEVGNTEAFF.

The genes are TRBV4-1 and TRBJ1-5, with D unresolved. The V gene lost 2 bases and the J gene lost 5 bases, with 13 bases spanning the gap. Germline V gene lookup returns CDR1 MGHRA and CDR2 YSYEKL. The CDR3 sequence is 15 residues long. CDR3 in amino acids: CASSQTGLADQPQHF. CDR3 DNA: TGCGCCAGCAGCCAAACTGGACTAGCGGATCAGCCCCAGCATTTT.

This chain connects TRBV15 to TRBJ2-5; 7 bases align to TRBD1. The CDR3 totals 14 residues. Germline V gene data show CDR1 as LNHNV and CDR2 as YYDKDF (reference sequence). V shed 3 bases and J 6 bases; nucleotides not matched to a gene: 7. The CDR3 spells CATSSGRGKKTQYF. In nucleotides, the CDR3 is TGTGCCACCAGCAGCGGCAGGGGGAAAAAGACCCAGTACTTC. The variable domain in full, with the rest retrieved from reference TRBV15 and TRBJ2-5, is DAMVIQNPRYQVTQFGKPVTLSCSQTLNHNVMYWYQQKSSQAPKLLFHYYDKDFNNEADTPDNFQSRRPNTSFCFLDIRSPGLGDTAMYLCATSSGRGKKTQYFGPGTRLLVL.

V and J are TRBV2 and TRBJ2-1, with a weak D call TRBD2 (5 bases). CDR1 is SNHLY, CDR2 FYNNEI, per germline. This CDR3 is 15 amino acids long. The V gene lost 6 bases and the J gene lost 6 bases, with 18 bases spanning the gap. CDR3 coding DNA: TGTGCCAGCAGAAAATTGGGAGATTCTGGCAATGAGCAGTTCTTC. It specifies CASRKLGDSGNEQFF.

The chain is built from TRBV30 and TRBJ2-5, with unresolved D. The J call could be wrong; TRBJ2-7 is a better fit for the DNA end. The V gene's germline CDR1 is GTSNPN and CDR2 SVGIG (reference sequence). There are 14 residues in the CDR3. DNA for the CDR3: TGTGCCTGGAGCGAAGATCGTATAACTTACGAGCAGTACTTC. This encodes CAWSEDRITYEQYF.

This rearrangement joins TRBV29-1 to TRBJ2-3, with TRBD1 matching 7 bases. Germline loops: CDR1 SQVTM, CDR2 ANQGSEA. V gave up 5 bases and J gave up 0 bases; unmatched junction bases: 5. The CDR3 is 14 amino acids. The CDR3 DNA sequence: TGCAGCGTTCGCGACAGGGCTAGCACAGATACGCAGTATTTT. It specifies CSVRDRASTDTQYF.

The chain has TRBV6-6 and TRBJ1-1; 8 nucleotides align to TRBD1. Trimming at V came to 4 bases and at J to 6 bases, leaving 4 bases not matched to a gene. The germline CDR1 and CDR2 sequences are MNHNY and SVGAGI (reference sequence). The CDR3 covers 13 residues. The CDR3 bases are TGTGCCAGCAGTTTGGTGACAGGGGCTGAAGCTTTCTTT. Its protein is CASSLVTGAEAFF.

The V and J genes are TRBV18 and TRBJ2-3; 7 bases map to TRBD2. The CDR3 sequence is 17 residues long. Germline V gene data show CDR1 as KGHSH and CDR2 as LQKENI. With 2 bases clipped from V and 2 bases from J, the junction kept 10 bases outside the gene matches. The CDR3 region is CASSPGSSGGITDTQYF. CDR3 nucleotides: TGTGCCAGCTCACCAGGCTCTAGCGGAGGCATCACAGATACGCAGTATTTT.

This rearrangement joins TRBV7-2 to TRBJ1-2, with no clear D. The ends were cut back, 5 bases at V and 1 base at J, with 11 bases in the middle. The CDR3 has 14 amino acids. Germline loops: CDR1 SGHTA, CDR2 FQGNSA. CDR3 nucleotides: TGTGCCAGCAGCCCTGTAGGGAGTAACTATGGCTACACCTTC. It is translated as CASSPVGSNYGYTF.

This clone appeared once. This chain links TRBV11-2 with TRBJ2-3; a weak D match, TRBD1 (6 bases). Trimming took 0 bases from V and 2 from J, leaving 18 bases between them. This CDR3 region has 18 residues. Germline V gene sequence: CDR1 SGHAT, CDR2 FQNNGV. As DNA, the CDR3 is TGTGCCAGCAGCTTAGAGCTCTTCGGGCAGGGGATCACAGATACGCAGTATTTT. It encodes CASSLELFGQGITDTQYF.